This T cell receptor beta chain was recorded in a study of T cell repertoires in cytomegalovirus infection (dated by TCRdb to between 2017 and 2020). With respect to the entire study: Alongside well-studied HLA-B-restricted epitopes, the peptide stimulations were aimed at recently identified HLA-C-restricted CMV epitopes, whose presentation resists viral immunomodulation. Donor HLA type was relevant to the analysis, as public TCR beta signatures indicated carriage of CMV infection together with the matching HLA type. Study-wide findings and limitations: The ex vivo response was dominated by HLA-C-restricted CMV-specific TCR beta clonotypes, and the single most frequent clonotype in two of eight donors was supplied by these HLA-C-restricted clonotypes. In both this cohort and an independent cohort of 350 to 400 donors, the cumulative frequency of public TCR beta family members distinguished carriers of CMV infection plus the relevant HLA type.

Instrument used: Illumina HiSeq 1500. TCRdb ran its own pipeline on the public reads, namely fastp trimming at Q25 and MiXCR clone calling, and kept in-frame beta chains. Rows with a matching CDR3 protein are joined into one entry that keeps the most common DNA and genes. The sample has 570,000 or so distinct CDR3 sequences on record, 35% to 50% of them singletons. Of the sample, 48% falls within the top ten clones. Sample treatment or condition, as interpreted from the label and publication: in vitro stimulation with specific CMV peptide epitopes to enrich CMV-specific T cells. V is pruned by 5 bases and J by 5 bases, leaving 8 bases of the junction without a gene match. The CDR3 covers 16 residues, taking in both the cysteine and the phenylalanine. The read is trimmed to its CDR3 DNA, 48 bases read in frame from base 1. Via the germline V gene (reference sequence), CDR1 is LNHDA and CDR2 SQIVND.

This clonotype appeared a single time. Its antigen remains undetermined. No much larger clone exists at a distance of one base, and base qualities are not known. A lone read offers only weak evidence. The V and J segments used are TRBV19 and TRBJ2-1, and 11 junctional nucleotides match TRBD2. The starting material was cultured PBMCs, obtained from culture after CMV antigen stimulation. This clonotype was sampled from a human donor in good health (CMV status not recorded). Some clones in this sample may be carry-over from other donors' samples. The nucleotides read TGTGCCAGTAGTCCATCGCCGGGACTAGCGGACAATGAGCAGTTCTTC. Translated, this is CASSPSPGLADNEQFF.